This T cell receptor beta chain was captured in a study of blood T cell repertoires in COVID-19. The CDR3 covers 12 residues. CDR1 and CDR2 from the germline V gene are LGHDT and YNNKEL (reference sequence). Trimming left V 5 bases short and J 4 bases short, with 8 bases between. Produced via immunoSEQ multiplex PCR; TCRdb's table is partial and in-frame only. In the table there are 95,000 to 130,000 clones, around 78% of which are singletons. Sequencing was carried out using peripheral blood. This TCR derives from a young man with acute or convalescent COVID-19. The chain carries TRBV3-1 (or the pseudogene TRBV3-2) and TRBJ1-2; D is unclear. CDR3 DNA: TGTGCCAGCAGCGGAGGGATCTATGGCTACACCTTC. This sequence encodes CASSGGIYGYTF.